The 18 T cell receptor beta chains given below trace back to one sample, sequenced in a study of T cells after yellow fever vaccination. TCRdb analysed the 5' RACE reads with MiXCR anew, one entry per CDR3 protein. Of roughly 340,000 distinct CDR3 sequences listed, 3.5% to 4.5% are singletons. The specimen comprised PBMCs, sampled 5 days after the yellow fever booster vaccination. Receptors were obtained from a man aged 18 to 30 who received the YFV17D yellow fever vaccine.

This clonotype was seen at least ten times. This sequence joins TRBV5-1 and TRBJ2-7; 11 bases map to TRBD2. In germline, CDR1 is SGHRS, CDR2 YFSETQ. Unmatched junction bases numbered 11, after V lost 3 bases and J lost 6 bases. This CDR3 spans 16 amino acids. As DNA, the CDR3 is TGCGCCAGCAGCTGGACCGGTAGCGGGGGGGCCTCCGAGCAGTACTTC. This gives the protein CASSWTGSGGASEQYF.

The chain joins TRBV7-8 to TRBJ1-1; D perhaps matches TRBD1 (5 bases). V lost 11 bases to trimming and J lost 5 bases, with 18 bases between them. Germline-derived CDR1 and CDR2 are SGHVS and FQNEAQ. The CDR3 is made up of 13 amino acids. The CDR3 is CAFRPVGGTEAFF. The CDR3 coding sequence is TGTGCCTTTCGACCGGTGGGGGGTACTGAAGCTTTCTTT.

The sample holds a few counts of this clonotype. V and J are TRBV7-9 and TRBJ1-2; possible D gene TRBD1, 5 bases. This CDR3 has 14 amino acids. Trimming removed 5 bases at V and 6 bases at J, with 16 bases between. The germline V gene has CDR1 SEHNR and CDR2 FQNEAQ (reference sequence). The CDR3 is CASSGAGKQHGYTF. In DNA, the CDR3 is TGTGCCAGCAGCGGGGCCGGAAAGCAACATGGCTACACCTTC.

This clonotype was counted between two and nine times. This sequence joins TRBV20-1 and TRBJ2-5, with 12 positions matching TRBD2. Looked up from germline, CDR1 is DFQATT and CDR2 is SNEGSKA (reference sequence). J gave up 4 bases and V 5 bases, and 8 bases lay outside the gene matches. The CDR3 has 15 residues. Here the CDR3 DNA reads TGCAGTGCTGAAGCTAGCGGGGGGGCCAGAGAGACCCAGTACTTC. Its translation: CSAEASGGARETQYF.

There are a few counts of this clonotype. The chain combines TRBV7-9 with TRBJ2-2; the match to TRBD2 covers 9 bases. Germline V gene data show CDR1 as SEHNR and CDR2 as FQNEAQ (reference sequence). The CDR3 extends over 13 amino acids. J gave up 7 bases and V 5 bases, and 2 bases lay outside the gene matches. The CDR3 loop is CASSQLAGGELFF. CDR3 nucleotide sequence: TGTGCCAGCAGCCAACTAGCGGGCGGGGAGCTGTTTTTT.

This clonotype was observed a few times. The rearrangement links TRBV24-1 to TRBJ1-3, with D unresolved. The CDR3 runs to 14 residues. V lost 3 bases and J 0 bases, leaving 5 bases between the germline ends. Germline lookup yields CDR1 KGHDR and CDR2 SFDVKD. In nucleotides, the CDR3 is TGTGCCACCAGTGATAACAGCTCTGGAAACACCATATATTTT. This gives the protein CATSDNSSGNTIYF.

In DNA form, the CDR3 reads TGTGCCAGCAGCCAGACTAGCGGGGGGGCCTTTAATGAGCAGTTCTTC. Protein product: CASSQTSGGAFNEQFF. This chain joins TRBV9 and TRBJ2-1; 14 positions match TRBD2. Germline V gene data show CDR1 as SGDLS and CDR2 as YYNGEE. This CDR3 is 16 amino acids long. V dropped 4 bases and J dropped 7; count of bases not matched to a gene: 7.

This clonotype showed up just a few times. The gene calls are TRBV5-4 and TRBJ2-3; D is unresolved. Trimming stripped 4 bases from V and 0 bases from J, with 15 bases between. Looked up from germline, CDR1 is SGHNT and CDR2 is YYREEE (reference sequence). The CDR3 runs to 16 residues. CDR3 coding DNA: TGTGCCAGCAGCCGAAGTAGCTCCTGGAGCACAGATACGCAGTATTTT. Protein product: CASSRSSSWSTDTQYF. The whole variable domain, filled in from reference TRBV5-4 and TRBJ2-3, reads ETGVTQSPTHLIKTRGQQVTLRCSSQSGHNTVSWYQQALGQGPQFIFQYYREEENGRGNFPPRFSGLQFPNYSSELNVNALELDDSALYLCASSRSSSWSTDTQYFGPGTRLTVL.

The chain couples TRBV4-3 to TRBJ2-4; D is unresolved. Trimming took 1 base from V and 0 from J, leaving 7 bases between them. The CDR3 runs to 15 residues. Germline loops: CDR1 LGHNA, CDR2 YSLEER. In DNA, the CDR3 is TGCGCCAGCAGCCAAGTCCATCTAGCCAAAAACATTCAGTACTTC. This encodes CASSQVHLAKNIQYF.

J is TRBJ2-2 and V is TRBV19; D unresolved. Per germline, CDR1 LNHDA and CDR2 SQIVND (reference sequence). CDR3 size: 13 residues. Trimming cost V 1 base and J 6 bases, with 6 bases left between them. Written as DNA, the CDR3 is TGTGCCAGTAGTATAGGGGGATCCGGGGAGCTGTTTTTT. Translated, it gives CASSIGGSGELFF.

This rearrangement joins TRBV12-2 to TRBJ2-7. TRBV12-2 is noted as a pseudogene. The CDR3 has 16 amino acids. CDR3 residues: CASRLPARRRFYEQYV. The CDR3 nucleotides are TGTGCAAGTCGCTTACCCGCTAGGAGAAGGTTCTACGAGCAGTACGTC.

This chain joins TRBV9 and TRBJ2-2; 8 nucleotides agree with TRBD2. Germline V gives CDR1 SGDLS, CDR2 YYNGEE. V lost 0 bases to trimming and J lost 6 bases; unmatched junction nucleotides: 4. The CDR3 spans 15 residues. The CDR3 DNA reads TGTGCCAGCAGCGTAGCGGGGGGGCCCCCCGGGGAGCTGTTTTTT. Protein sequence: CASSVAGGPPGELFF.

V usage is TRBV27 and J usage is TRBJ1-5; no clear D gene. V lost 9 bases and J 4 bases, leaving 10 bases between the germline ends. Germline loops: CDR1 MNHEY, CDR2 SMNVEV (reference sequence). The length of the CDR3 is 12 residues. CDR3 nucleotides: TGTGCCAGGCCGGTCCTTAATCAGCCCCAGCATTTT. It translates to CARPVLNQPQHF.

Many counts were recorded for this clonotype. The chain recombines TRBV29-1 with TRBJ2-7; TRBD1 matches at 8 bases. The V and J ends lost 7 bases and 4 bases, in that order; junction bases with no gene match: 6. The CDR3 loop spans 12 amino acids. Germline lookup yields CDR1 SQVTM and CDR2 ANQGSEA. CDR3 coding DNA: TGCAGCGCAGGACAGGGTGTGTACGAGCAGTACTTC. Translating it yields CSAGQGVYEQYF.

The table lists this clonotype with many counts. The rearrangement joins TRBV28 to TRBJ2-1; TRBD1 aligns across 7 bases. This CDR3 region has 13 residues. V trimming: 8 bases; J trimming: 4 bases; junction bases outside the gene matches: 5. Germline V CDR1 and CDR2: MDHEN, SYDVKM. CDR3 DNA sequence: TGTGCCAGCTCCGCAGGGGGTTACAATGAGCAGTTCTTC. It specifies CASSAGGYNEQFF.

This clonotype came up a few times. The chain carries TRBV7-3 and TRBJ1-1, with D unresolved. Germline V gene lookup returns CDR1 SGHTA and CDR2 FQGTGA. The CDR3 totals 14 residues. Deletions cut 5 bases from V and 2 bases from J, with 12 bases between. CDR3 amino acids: CASSQTSYNTEAFF. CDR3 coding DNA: TGTGCCAGCAGCCAAACCTCGTACAACACTGAAGCTTTCTTT.

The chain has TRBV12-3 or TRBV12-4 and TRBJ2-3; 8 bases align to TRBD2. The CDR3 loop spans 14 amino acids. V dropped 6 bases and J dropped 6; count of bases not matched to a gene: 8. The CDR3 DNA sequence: TGTGCCAGCAGGCCAGGGACTAGAATGGATACGCAGTATTTT. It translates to CASRPGTRMDTQYF.

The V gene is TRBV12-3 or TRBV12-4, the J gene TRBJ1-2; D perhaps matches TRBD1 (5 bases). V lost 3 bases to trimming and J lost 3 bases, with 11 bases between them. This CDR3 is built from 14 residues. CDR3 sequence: CASSFGGVDYGYTF. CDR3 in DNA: TGTGCCAGCAGTTTTGGGGGGGTTGACTATGGCTACACCTTC.